The 13 T cell receptor beta chains below come from one sample, sequenced in a study of OX40 agonist ivuxolimab in advanced cancers. Measured with immunoSEQ multiplex PCR; TCRdb has only the in-frame clones, and not every one. The sample includes over 65,000 clones, 70% to 90% of them seen just once. This material consisted of CD4+ or CD8+ T cells sorted from blood, taken in a trial of the OX40 agonist ivuxolimab. These receptors came from an adult with an advanced solid tumor such as melanoma, head and neck, liver or kidney cancer.

This chain uses TRBV28 with TRBJ2-5; 10 bases line up with TRBD1. CDR3 length: 15 amino acids. The V gene end was trimmed by 6 bases and the J gene end by 4 bases; junction bases not matched to a gene: 8. Germline V gene sequence: CDR1 MDHEN, CDR2 SYDVKM. CDR3 sequence: CASSSGTGVGETQYF. The CDR3 DNA sequence: TGTGCCAGCAGCTCCGGGACAGGGGTTGGAGAGACCCAGTACTTC. The complete variable domain, with remaining parts taken from reference TRBV28 and TRBJ2-5, reads DVKVTQSSRYLVKRTGEKVFLECVQDMDHENMFWYRQDPGLGLRLIYFSYDVKMKEKGDIPEGYSVSREKKERFSLILESASTNQTSMYLCASSSGTGVGETQYFGPGTRLLVL.

This clone came up once. This sequence joins TRBV5-4 and TRBJ2-5, with 8 bases lining up with TRBD2. The CDR3 is 14 amino acids. V shed 3 bases and J 5 bases; nucleotides not matched to a gene: 6. CDR1 and CDR2 from the germline V gene are SGHNT and YYREEE (reference sequence). CDR3 bases: TGTGCCAGCAGCTCCGGGGGGGTTGGGGAGACCCAGTACTTC. It yields the protein CASSSGGVGETQYF.

The chain carries TRBV19 and TRBJ2-7, with D maybe TRBD2 (6 bases). V lost 7 bases and J 4 bases, leaving 20 bases between the germline ends. The CDR3 contains 15 residues. Germline values: CDR1 LNHDA, CDR2 SQIVND (reference sequence). Here the CDR3 reads CASTPQGAGWYEQYF. The CDR3, as DNA: TGTGCCAGTACCCCCCAAGGGGCGGGGTGGTACGAGCAGTACTTC.

The V call is TRBV30, the J call TRBJ1-2; a weak D match, TRBD1 (5 bases). This CDR3 is built from 14 residues. Germline CDR1 and CDR2: GTSNPN and SVGIG (reference sequence). Trimming took 0 bases from V and 1 from J, leaving 9 bases between them. The CDR3 DNA follows: TGTGCCTGGAGTGTACGACAGTTTAACTATGGCTACACCTTC. This encodes CAWSVRQFNYGYTF.

This rearrangement joins TRBV9 to TRBJ1-2; D is uncertain. Germline V gene data show CDR1 as SGDLS and CDR2 as YYNGEE. The V end was cut by 2 bases, the J end by 3 bases, with 14 bases between. CDR3 length: 15 residues. CDR3 sequence reads: CASSVIPSQDYGYTF. The CDR3, as DNA: TGTGCCAGCAGCGTCATCCCCAGCCAGGACTATGGCTACACCTTC.

CDR3 bases: TGTGCCAGCTGTAGCGGTTACCAAGAGACCCAGTACTTC. Its protein product is CASCSGYQETQYF. V gene TRBV2 combines with J gene TRBJ2-5, with D tentatively TRBD2 (6 bases). The CDR3 is 13 amino acids. Germline lookup yields CDR1 SNHLY and CDR2 FYNNEI. Trimming cost V 8 bases and J 0 bases, with 10 bases left between them. Using reference TRBV2 and TRBJ2-5 for the parts outside the CDR3, the full variable domain is EPEVTQTPSHQVTQMGQEVILRCVPISNHLYFYWYRQILGQKVEFLVSFYNNEISEKSEIFDDQFSVERPDGSNFTLKIRSTKLEDSAMYFCASCSGYQETQYFGPGTRLLVL.

J is TRBJ1-4 and V is TRBV19, with 8 positions matching TRBD1. J was trimmed by 6 bases and V by 5 bases; bases with no gene match: 14. CDR1 and CDR2 from the germline V gene are LNHDA and SQIVND (reference sequence). This CDR3 region has 17 residues. CDR3 nucleotides: TGTGCCAGTAGTTTGCCGGGGACAGGCGATAGTGATGAAAAACTGTTTTTT. Encoded protein: CASSLPGTGDSDEKLFF.

This chain uses TRBV7-9 with TRBJ2-1, with 7 bases matching TRBD1. V was pared by 3 bases and J by 8 bases, with 4 bases of the junction left unmatched. This CDR3 spans 13 amino acids. The germline gives CDR1 SEHNR, CDR2 FQNEAQ (reference sequence). CDR3 nucleotides: TGTGCCAGCAGCTTCCGGGACAGATATGAGCAGTTCTTC. It yields the protein CASSFRDRYEQFF.

The rearrangement joins TRBV5-1 to TRBJ1-4, with D unresolved. The CDR3 has 14 amino acids. Trimming pared 0 bases from V and 4 bases from J, leaving 7 bases between. Germline CDR1 reads SGHRS; CDR2 reads YFSETQ. This chain's CDR3 is CASSLAQNNEKLFF. The CDR3 bases are TGCGCCAGCAGCTTGGCACAGAATAATGAAAAACTGTTTTTT.

This chain joins TRBV5-1 and TRBJ2-1; perhaps TRBD2 as D (5 bases). The CDR3 consists of 14 residues. V was clipped by 4 bases and J by 4 bases, with 12 bases between them. Germline V gene lookup returns CDR1 SGHRS and CDR2 YFSETQ. The CDR3 loop is CASSMTGGYNEQFF. CDR3 sequence (DNA): TGCGCCAGCAGCATGACCGGCGGGTACAATGAGCAGTTCTTC.

The count of this clone is one. The chain links TRBV6-1 to TRBJ2-1, with 11 bases fitting TRBD2. The CDR3 has 16 residues. V dropped 4 bases and J dropped 7; count of bases not matched to a gene: 9. Germline V CDR1 and CDR2: MNHNS, SASEGT. CDR3 loop: CASSGTSGFPGNEQFF. CDR3 nucleotide sequence: TGTGCCAGCAGTGGGACTAGCGGGTTCCCGGGGAATGAGCAGTTCTTC.

V usage is TRBV4-3 and J usage is TRBJ2-3; the match to TRBD1 covers 7 bases. CDR3 length equals 16 residues. The germline CDR1 and CDR2 sequences are LGHNA and YSLEER. With 0 bases clipped from V and 8 bases from J, the junction kept 11 bases outside the gene matches. The CDR3, as DNA: TGCGCCAGCAGCCAAGAGTCGGCAGGGGGTATTGGTACGCAGTATTTT. This codes for CASSQESAGGIGTQYF.

This chain connects TRBV6-1 to TRBJ2-2; D not certain. V was clipped by 1 base and J by 0 bases, with 15 bases between them. Germline V CDR1 and CDR2: MNHNS, SASEGT. The length of the CDR3 is 18 residues. For the CDR3, the DNA is TGTGCCAGCAGTGAAGATCCCGAGGCCCTCTCGAACACCGGGGAGCTGTTTTTT. It yields the protein CASSEDPEALSNTGELFF.